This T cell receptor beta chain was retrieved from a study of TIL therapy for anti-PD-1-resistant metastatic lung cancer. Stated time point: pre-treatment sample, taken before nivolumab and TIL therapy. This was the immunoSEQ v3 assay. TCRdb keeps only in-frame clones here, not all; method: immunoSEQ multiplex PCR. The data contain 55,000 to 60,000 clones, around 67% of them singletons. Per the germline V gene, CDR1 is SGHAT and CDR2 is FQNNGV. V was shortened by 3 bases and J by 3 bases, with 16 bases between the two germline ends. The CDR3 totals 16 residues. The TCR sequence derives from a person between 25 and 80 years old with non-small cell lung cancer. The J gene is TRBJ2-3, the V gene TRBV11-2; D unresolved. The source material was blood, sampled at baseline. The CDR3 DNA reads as TGTGCCAGCAGCTTCGGTCTACCCGGTTTGACAGATACGCAGTATTTT. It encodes CASSFGLPGLTDTQYF.